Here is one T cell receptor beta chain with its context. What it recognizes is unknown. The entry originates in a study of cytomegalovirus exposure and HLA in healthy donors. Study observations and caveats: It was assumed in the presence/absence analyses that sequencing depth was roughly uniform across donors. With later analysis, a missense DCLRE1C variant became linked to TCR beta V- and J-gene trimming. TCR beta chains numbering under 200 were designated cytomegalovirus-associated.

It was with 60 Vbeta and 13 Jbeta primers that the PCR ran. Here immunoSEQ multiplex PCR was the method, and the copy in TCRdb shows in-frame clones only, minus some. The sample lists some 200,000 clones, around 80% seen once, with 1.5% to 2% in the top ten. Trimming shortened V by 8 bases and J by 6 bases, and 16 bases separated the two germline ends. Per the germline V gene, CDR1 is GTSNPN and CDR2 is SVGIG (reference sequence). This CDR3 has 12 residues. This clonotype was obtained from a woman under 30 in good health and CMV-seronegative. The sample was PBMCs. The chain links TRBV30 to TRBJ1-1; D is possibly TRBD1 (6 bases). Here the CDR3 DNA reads TGTGCCAGATACAGGGTAGGGGCTGAAGCTTTCTTT. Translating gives CARYRVGAEAFF.